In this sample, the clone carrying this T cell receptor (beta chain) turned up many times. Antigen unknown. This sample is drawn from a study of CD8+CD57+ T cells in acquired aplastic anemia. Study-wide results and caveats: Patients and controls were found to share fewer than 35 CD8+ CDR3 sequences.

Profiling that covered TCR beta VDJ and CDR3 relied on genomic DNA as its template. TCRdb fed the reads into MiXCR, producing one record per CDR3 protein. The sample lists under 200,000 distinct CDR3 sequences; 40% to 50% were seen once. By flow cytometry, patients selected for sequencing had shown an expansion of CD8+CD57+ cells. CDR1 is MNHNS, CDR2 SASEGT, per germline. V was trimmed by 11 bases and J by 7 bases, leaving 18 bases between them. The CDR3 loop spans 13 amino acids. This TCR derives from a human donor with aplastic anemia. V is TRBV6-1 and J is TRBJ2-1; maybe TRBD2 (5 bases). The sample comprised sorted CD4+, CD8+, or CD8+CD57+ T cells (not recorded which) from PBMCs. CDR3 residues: CAGDIKPGNEQFF. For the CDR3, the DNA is TGTGCCGGAGACATCAAACCGGGGAATGAGCAGTTCTTC.